The present TCR beta chain was sequenced within a study of cytomegalovirus exposure and HLA in healthy donors (dated by TCRdb to about 2017). Context from the whole study: An earlier analysis of 587 of the donors reported approximately 280 Gb of sequence data and 95 million to 140 million unique TCR beta sequences obtained from about 200 million T cells. Donor age, sex, ethnicity and CMV serostatus were collected together with the repertoire data. An early release that covered roughly 600 HLA-typed donors contained approximately 300 gigabases of sequencing data and tens of millions of unique TCR sequences. The number of donors typed differed by locus, with roughly 629-640 for A, B, C, DRB1 and DQB1, about 500 for DQA1, 600 to 610 for DPA1, and over 400 for DPB1. An earlier analysis of around 580 of the donors used high-throughput TCR beta sequencing to judge whether each TCR beta V gene segment behaved as functional or pseudogenic. In addition to the first cohort of approximately 670 subjects, a separate validation cohort of some 120 different subjects was used. Because of strong linkage in the cohort, four or five DR-DQ haplotypes were treated as single units for association and clustering. Genome-wide SNP genotypes for about 65% of the 666 donors were used in a later genetic analysis, which treated that subset as a discovery cohort. The study aimed to test whether signatures of past pathogen exposure could be identified by cataloging public T cell receptors. All discovery cohort repertoires had been generated on a single sequencing platform. Rather than drawing on any new phenotypic data, the later analysis identified candidate immune exposures from TCR beta sequences and the way those sequences occurred across donors. A later analysis re-examined previously published TCR beta repertoires from more than 600 donors and added high-resolution HLA genotyping to investigate patterns of TCR occurrence. Among the approximately 400 genotyped donors, more than 70% belonged to the genetic ancestry cluster associated with self-reported Caucasian donors. Class I and class II HLA loci were covered by the typing at four-digit resolution. The T cell repertoires of 666 subjects were profiled by immunosequencing and related to cytomegalovirus serostatus. To predict cytomegalovirus infection status, the study combined high-throughput TCR immunosequencing, statistical association of individual TCRs with disease status, and machine learning. Among roughly 400 genotyped donors of the cohort, an average of around 220,000 unique TCR beta nucleotide sequences was sequenced per donor, of which about 18% were non-productive.

From a lookup of the germline V gene, CDR1 and CDR2 are KGHSH and LQKENI. From V the trimming removes 4 bases and from J it removes 4 bases, while the gene matches leave 9 bases of the junction unaccounted for. The CDR3 runs 15 amino acids, cysteine and phenylalanine included. Here the CDR3 DNA is all that survives: 45 bases in frame from base 1. Receptor libraries were prepared by the immunoSEQ multiplex PCR assay. The multiplex PCR relied on a mix of 60 forward primers for TCR Vbeta segments and 13 reverse primers for TCR Jbeta segments. The CDR3 region of rearranged TCR beta genes was amplified from genomic DNA with a multiplex PCR assay. The Illumina HiSeq System was used to sequence the amplified TCR beta libraries as 87-base-pair reads. Turning to the authors' computational methods: A later analysis tallied around 82 million unique TCR beta chains across the 666 repertoires, and about 10 million of those chains were shared by two or more donors. To remove PCR and sequencing errors, raw reads were error-corrected and collapsed into unique sequences using a nearest-neighbor algorithm that merged closely related sequences. To assign V, D and J gene segments, CDR3 sequences were aligned to IMGT reference sequences. For a sequence to be retained, a match of at least six nucleotides was required to both a V gene segment and a J gene segment. Rearrangements were classified as productive when the CDR3 lacked stop codons and remained in frame with V and J, and all other rearrangements were classified as non-productive. Following IMGT convention, CDR3 was defined as the stretch from the second conserved V-encoded cysteine up to the conserved J-encoded phenylalanine. Sequences without an unambiguous match to a single V gene segment were excluded from the earlier analysis of a few hundred of the donors. In an earlier analysis of roughly 600 of the donors, a V segment was called functional when productive rearrangements were above 56.7%, and segregating when the standard deviation between donors exceeded 5%. To diagnose cytomegalovirus status from the catalog of TCR beta chain sequences, a statistical classification framework was built. In a later analysis, TCR nucleotide sequences were compared against IMGT/GENE-DB human TR gene sequences so that V and J genes could be assigned. Using the TCRdist pipeline, a later analysis assigned CDR3 sequences along with most-parsimonious VDJ recombination scenarios. In a later analysis, each TCR beta chain was defined by its CDR3 amino acid sequence together with its V-gene family, and reads without a unique V-gene family were excluded. To address suspected cross-contamination and a sequencing artifact, a later analysis removed a few hundred highly shared, low-generation-probability nucleotide sequences. In a later analysis, a clonal expansion index was calculated for each public chain from normalized within-repertoire ranks of inferred template counts. In a later analysis, generation probabilities were computed using a VDJ recombination model fitted to out-of-frame rearrangements, and the results were checked against IGoR. In a later analysis, TCR-TCR, TCR-HLA and TCR-CMV co-occurrence was scored with hypergeometric tests, and a repertoire-size bias correction was applied to TCR pairs. In a later analysis, false discovery rates were estimated by permuting HLA or CMV assignments 20 times. In a later analysis, co-occurring TCRs were grouped using DBSCAN, and TCRdist sequence similarity was added for clustering within HLA-allele-positive subsets. For co-occurrence clustering, repertoires with fewer than 30,000 or more than 120,000 public chains were excluded, along with five repertoires with anomalous nucleotide sharing. In its TCRdb copy, this immuneACCESS table keeps in-frame sequences only and misses some clones. Where compared with another copy, unresolved V genes explain less than half of these, and the others have no known cause. That table furnishes V, J and clone size, whereas the DNA furnished D and trimming. Across this sample there are over 35,000 clones, with around 64% seen only once. Together, the top ten hold about 8.7% of the sample.

The cohort comprised under 700 healthy bone marrow donors. Cohort members were all nominally healthy when sampled, although unrecorded immune exposures were likely present. CMV serostatus was positive for roughly 290 and negative for about 55% of the 666 cohort members, and was not recorded for this donor. A peripheral blood sample was provided by each donor, and peripheral blood mononuclear cells were used for TCR beta sequencing. The Qiagen DNeasy Blood Extraction Kit was used to extract genomic DNA from the blood cell samples. On the study overall, not on this receptor specifically: A further reported finding was that TCR beta sequences accurately predicted the HLA-A and HLA-B alleles for most subjects in the first cohort. At a false discovery rate of 0.05, a later analysis linked some 18,000 TCR beta sequences to specific HLA alleles. Most TCR sequences were observed very rarely across donors, whereas some public TCRs were present in many individuals. Compared with the approximately 720-donor mean, donors in an Asian-associated ancestry cluster had fewer N-insertions in productive TCRs, according to a later genetic analysis. The presence/absence analyses assumed that sequencing depth was roughly uniform across donors, and that assumption may not be true. Assigning TCR associations to individual alleles was difficult when HLA alleles, especially DR and DQ, strongly co-occurred. In a later analysis, several top co-occurrence clusters were reported to appear linked to parvovirus B19, influenza, CMV and Epstein-Barr virus. A later analysis found that TCR association rates varied across HLA loci, with DRB1 alleles showing the most associated TCRs and HLA-C alleles the fewest. An association between a missense DCLRE1C variant and V-gene and J-gene trimming of TCR beta chains was found in a later genetic analysis and replicated in an independent cohort. Broadly in line with IMGT annotations, most TCR beta V segments showed up in productive rearrangements about 87% or about 30% of the time in an earlier analysis of roughly 590 of the donors. In a later analysis, HLA-associated TCR beta chains were found to be more clonally expanded and to have lower generation probabilities than equally common non-associated chains. Because counts were too low, seventeen rarely observed V segments, including chromosome 9 orphons, were left out of the earlier analysis of several hundred of the donors. The classifier was reported to diagnose cytomegalovirus status with high specificity and sensitivity in both the original cohort and the validation cohort. This cohort had only TCR beta chains sequenced, and the lack of alpha or paired-chain data limited which features could be detected. The study gave a list of 150 to 200 TCR beta chains associated with cytomegalovirus. Some IMGT-functional V segments, including TRBV6-2 and TRBV6-3, could not be distinguished by the 87-base-pair reads and were therefore excluded. CMV serostatus was the only immune exposure information available for the cohort. The authors suggested that the approach could potentially be generalized to other disease states and immunological phenotypes. Three of the identified cytomegalovirus-associated TCR beta chains were confirmed in vitro to be specific for cytomegalovirus antigens. A cluster of highly shared sequence variants was judged likely to represent a technical artifact of the sequencing pipeline. A later analysis found that most CMV-associated TCR beta chains appeared HLA-restricted, with HLA associations seemingly driven largely by CMV exposure. Because HLA typing was unavailable for some donors at each locus, only the typed subset was used in association tests. Linkage disequilibrium might explain the correlated functional status among segregating V segments, but an unknown experimental factor could not be ruled out.

Concerning this clone itself: Its antigen target is currently unknown. Base qualities were left out, and no much larger clone turns up one base away.

The chain couples TRBV18 to TRBJ1-2, and TRBD1 matches 7 of the central bases. This sequence originates from a human donor in good health. The specimen sequenced was PBMCs. The DNA sequence is TGTGCCAGCTCACTAGGAGAGGGACAGACCTATGGCTACACCTTC. This yields the protein CASSLGEGQTYGYTF.